The 11 T cell receptor beta chains below come from one sample, sequenced in a study of blood T cell repertoires in COVID-19. Libraries were prepared by immunoSEQ multiplex PCR; TCRdb keeps only in-frame clonotypes and omits some of them. The data hold approximately 180,000 clones, with 70% to 85% observed a single time. The sample consisted of PBMCs or T cells enriched from blood (not recorded which). The receptors originated from a woman aged 55-69 years with acute COVID-19.

The chain employs TRBV6-2 or TRBV6-3 and TRBJ2-3, with 8 nucleotides matching TRBD2. In germline, CDR1 is MNHEY, CDR2 SVGEGT. The CDR3 covers 16 residues. The V and J ends lost 5 bases and 0 bases, in that order; junction bases with no gene match: 7. In nucleotides, the CDR3 is TGTGCCAGCAGTCCCAGACTAGCGCCTAGCACAGATACGCAGTATTTT. Protein sequence: CASSPRLAPSTDTQYF.

This clone was found a few times. V is TRBV5-4 and J is TRBJ2-6; 7 nucleotides agree with TRBD2. CDR3 size: 17 residues. V dropped 4 bases and J dropped 2; count of bases not matched to a gene: 9. The V gene's germline CDR1 is SGHNT and CDR2 YYREEE (reference sequence). The CDR3 reads CASSGGELRAGANVLTF. As DNA, the CDR3 is TGTGCCAGCAGCGGGGGGGAGTTGAGGGCTGGGGCCAACGTCCTGACTTTC.

The chain links TRBV6-5 to TRBJ2-1; 9 bases align to TRBD2. The J segment lost 2 bases and the V segment lost 5 bases, leaving 1 base of the junction unmatched. The CDR3 is 14 residues long. In germline, CDR1 is MNHEY, CDR2 SVGAGI. The CDR3 loop is CASSQREAYNEQFF. The CDR3 DNA reads TGTGCCAGCAGTCAGCGGGAGGCCTACAATGAGCAGTTCTTC.

V is TRBV28 and J is TRBJ1-1, with D possibly matching TRBD1 (5 bases). The CDR3 has 13 residues. CDR1 is MDHEN and CDR2 is SYDVKM in the germline V gene. Trimming removed 0 bases from V and 7 bases from J, with 9 bases in between. The CDR3 loop is CASSLWGQDEAFF. The DNA of the CDR3 is TGTGCCAGCAGTTTATGGGGGCAGGATGAAGCTTTCTTT.

The V call is TRBV21-1, the J call TRBJ1-1. TRBV21-1 is a pseudogene. The CDR3 has 13 residues. CDR3 amino acids: CASSKKANTEAFF. As DNA, the CDR3 is TGTGCCAGCAGCAAGAAAGCGAACACTGAAGCTTTCTTT.

The V call is TRBV9, the J call TRBJ1-1, with D perhaps TRBD1 (5 bases). V was trimmed by 4 bases and J by 0 bases, leaving 13 bases between them. Per the germline V gene, CDR1 is SGDLS and CDR2 is YYNGEE. This CDR3 has 15 residues. CDR3 residues: CASSTQGGVNTEAFF. Written as DNA, the CDR3 is TGTGCCAGCAGCACCCAGGGAGGTGTGAACACTGAAGCTTTCTTT.

The chain has TRBV7-2 and TRBJ2-1; 8 nucleotides agree with TRBD2. Germline assignment: CDR1 SGHTA and CDR2 FQGNSA. This CDR3 has 14 residues. V shed 2 bases, J shed 8 bases, and the junction held 5 bases outside the gene matches. In nucleotides, the CDR3 is TGTGCCAGCAGCTTAACTAGCGGCCTCTATGAGCAGTTCTTC. Protein: CASSLTSGLYEQFF.

This clone was observed a handful of times. The chain has TRBV19 and TRBJ1-6, with D possibly being TRBD1 (5 bases). Germline V gene data show CDR1 as LNHDA and CDR2 as SQIVND (reference sequence). This CDR3 spans 14 amino acids. The ends were cut back, 6 bases at V and 6 bases at J, with 12 bases in the middle. CDR3 sequence (DNA): TGTGCCAGTAGGGGGACTGTAGTTAATTCACCCCTCCACTTT. Its translation is CASRGTVVNSPLHF.

Only a few counts were recorded for this clone. This sequence joins TRBV19 and TRBJ2-7, with 12 positions matching TRBD1. This CDR3 has 15 amino acids. CDR1 LNHDA and CDR2 SQIVND come from the germline V gene (reference sequence). J lost 7 bases, V lost 3 bases, and 7 bases had no gene match. The CDR3 here is CASSIGTGGADEQYF. The CDR3 DNA follows: TGTGCCAGTAGTATCGGGACAGGGGGCGCGGATGAGCAGTACTTC.

The chain carries TRBV10-1 and TRBJ1-4; D gene unclear. The ends were cut back, 3 bases at V and 6 bases at J, with 8 bases in the middle. This CDR3 is 13 amino acids long. The germline CDR1 and CDR2 sequences are WNHNN and SYGVQD (reference sequence). This chain's CDR3 is CASSDRFDEKLFF. In DNA form, the CDR3 reads TGCGCCAGCAGTGATCGGTTCGATGAAAAACTGTTTTTT.

The V and J genes are TRBV7-8 and TRBJ2-3; no clear D gene. The CDR3 contains 13 residues. Germline loops: CDR1 SGHVS, CDR2 FQNEAQ. Between the trimmed V and J ends, which lost 1 base and 10 bases, there was a span of 12 bases. This chain's CDR3 is CASSLVFSGAQYF. The CDR3 DNA follows: TGTGCCAGCAGCTTAGTATTCTCGGGTGCGCAGTATTTT.